Each of the 5 T cell receptor beta chains below was sequenced from the same sample in a study of technical replicates of blood from a handful of donors. The assay was immunoSEQ multiplex PCR, and TCRdb's table has in-frame clones only and misses some. The top ten hold 0.2% to 0.25% of the sample, which has more than 90,000 clones, nearly 97% seen once. The sample was T cells isolated from PBMCs. These receptors all come from a human donor in good health.

The chain recombines TRBV10-1 with TRBJ2-1, with D possibly matching TRBD2 (5 bases). The CDR3 covers 12 residues. Germline CDR1 reads WNHNN; CDR2 reads SYGVQD (reference sequence). Trimming stripped 5 bases from V and 10 bases from J, with 12 bases between. In nucleotides, the CDR3 is TGCGCCAGCAGTTCTAGCCCGAGGGAGCAGTTCTTC. Residues: CASSSSPREQFF.

This clone was seen once. The rearrangement links TRBV4-2 to TRBJ2-3; 10 bases match TRBD2. V gave up 3 bases and J gave up 4 bases; unmatched junction bases: 7. This CDR3 spans 16 amino acids. Germline V gene lookup returns CDR1 LGHNA and CDR2 YNFKEQ. CDR3 amino acids: CASSQSLAGRADTQYF. DNA for the CDR3: TGTGCCAGCAGCCAGTCACTAGCGGGGCGGGCAGATACGCAGTATTTT.

This chain links TRBV7-9 with TRBJ1-3, with 10 nucleotides matching TRBD1. Germline V CDR1 and CDR2: SEHNR, FQNEAQ (reference sequence). The V and J ends lost 3 bases and 1 base, in that order; junction bases with no gene match: 3. This CDR3 is built from 16 residues. The CDR3 DNA is TGTGCCAGCAGCTTGGACAGGGGGATTTCTGGAAACACCATATATTTT. Encoded protein: CASSLDRGISGNTIYF.

V usage is TRBV29-1 and J usage is TRBJ2-7, with D perhaps matching TRBD2 (5 bases). This CDR3 region has 12 residues. Trimming took off 4 bases at V and 3 bases at J, with 10 bases between the two ends. Per the germline V gene, CDR1 is SQVTM and CDR2 is ANQGSEA. DNA for the CDR3: TGCAGCGTTGGATTCGGGAACTACGAGCAGTACTTC. Its protein is CSVGFGNYEQYF.

The chain has TRBV27 and TRBJ1-2; no firm D call. The CDR3 length is 16 residues. V was shortened by 0 bases and J by 4 bases, with 15 bases between the two germline ends. Germline values: CDR1 MNHEY, CDR2 SMNVEV (reference sequence). The CDR3 DNA follows: TGTGCCAGCAGTTTATCACAGCCATGGCAGCCCTATGGCTACACCTTC. Residues: CASSLSQPWQPYGYTF.